Listed below are T cell receptor beta chains from one sample, sequenced in a study of OX40 agonist ivuxolimab in advanced cancers. Libraries were prepared by immunoSEQ multiplex PCR; TCRdb keeps only in-frame clonotypes and omits some of them. The sample gives some 31,000 clones, 90% to 95% of which show up once; roughly 10% is in the top ten. The material was CD4+ or CD8+ T cells sorted from blood, obtained in a trial of the OX40 agonist ivuxolimab. Receptor source: an adult with an advanced solid tumor such as melanoma, head and neck, liver or kidney cancer. The CDR3 runs from the conserved cysteine through the conserved F or W. D genes are given only for firm matches. Not every row has a clone size; where given, it reads once, few, many or a size class.

v_call: TRBV10-1; d_call: .; clone_size: .; j_call: TRBJ1-6; cdr3_aa: CASSESILDASSPLHF; cdr3_nt: TGCGCCAGCAGTGAGTCGATTTTGGACGCAAGTTCACCCCTCCACTTT
v_call: TRBV5-1; d_call: .; clone_size: .; j_call: TRBJ1-1; cdr3_aa: CASSFPENMNTEAFF; cdr3_nt: TGCGCCAGCAGCTTCCCAGAGAACATGAACACTGAAGCTTTCTTT
v_call: TRBV27; d_call: TRBD2; clone_size: .; j_call: TRBJ2-5; cdr3_aa: CASTPLTSAKETQYF; cdr3_nt: TGTGCCAGCACTCCCCTCACTAGCGCTAAAGAGACCCAGTACTTC
v_call: TRBV5-8; d_call: .; clone_size: .; j_call: TRBJ2-7; cdr3_aa: CASSQEVERPEQYF; cdr3_nt: TGTGCCAGCAGCCAGGAGGTGGAGAGGCCGGAGCAGTACTTC
v_call: TRBV4-3; d_call: .; clone_size: .; j_call: TRBJ2-7; cdr3_aa: CASSQDVSPSYEQYF; cdr3_nt: TGCGCCAGCAGCCAAGATGTCAGCCCCTCCTACGAGCAGTACTTC
v_call: TRBV27; d_call: TRBD2; clone_size: .; j_call: TRBJ2-1; cdr3_aa: CASSSILDAPGGNEQFF; cdr3_nt: TGTGCCAGCAGTTCCATATTGGACGCCCCGGGGGGCAATGAGCAGTTCTTC
v_call: TRBV7-9; d_call: .; clone_size: .; j_call: TRBJ2-7; cdr3_aa: CASSFINLGGEQYF; cdr3_nt: TGTGCCAGCAGCTTCATTAACCTCGGGGGCGAGCAGTACTTC
v_call: TRBV6-5; d_call: .; clone_size: .; j_call: TRBJ2-1; cdr3_aa: CASIGRYNEQFF; cdr3_nt: TGTGCCAGCATAGGGCGGTACAATGAGCAGTTCTTC
v_call: TRBV27; d_call: TRBD2; clone_size: .; j_call: TRBJ2-7; cdr3_aa: CASSQRGVSYEQYF; cdr3_nt: TGTGCCAGCAGTCAACGGGGGGTCTCCTACGAGCAGTACTTC
v_call: TRBV6-1; d_call: .; clone_size: .; j_call: TRBJ2-2; cdr3_aa: CASSWTENTGELFF; cdr3_nt: TGTGCCAGCAGCTGGACAGAGAACACCGGGGAGCTGTTTTTT
v_call: TRBV15; d_call: .; clone_size: .; j_call: TRBJ2-1; cdr3_aa: CATEDLGANEQFF; cdr3_nt: TGTGCCACCGAAGACCTCGGGGCCAATGAGCAGTTCTTC
v_call: TRBV7-7; d_call: .; clone_size: .; j_call: TRBJ1-3; cdr3_aa: CASSPIVGTLSSGNTIYF; cdr3_nt: TGTGCCAGCAGCCCCATAGTGGGCACTCTGAGCTCTGGAAACACCATATATTTT
v_call: TRBV30; d_call: .; clone_size: .; j_call: TRBJ1-3; cdr3_aa: CAWSVLKHLDF; cdr3_nt: TGTGCCTGGAGTGTTTTGAAGCATCTGGATTTT
v_call: TRBV7-9; d_call: .; clone_size: .; j_call: TRBJ1-5; cdr3_aa: CASSPPGYSNQPQHF; cdr3_nt: TGTGCCAGCAGCCCGCCGGGGTATAGCAATCAGCCCCAGCATTTT
v_call: TRBV28; d_call: .; clone_size: .; j_call: TRBJ1-2; cdr3_aa: CASSTRTQVVSLGGYGYTF; cdr3_nt: TGTGCCAGCAGTACCCGAACTCAGGTGGTGTCACTGGGGGGCTATGGCTACACCTTC
v_call: TRBV5-6; d_call: .; clone_size: .; j_call: TRBJ2-1; cdr3_aa: CASSLEGNLYNEQFF; cdr3_nt: TGTGCCAGCAGCTTGGAAGGGAACCTCTACAATGAGCAGTTCTTC
v_call: TRBV19; d_call: .; clone_size: once; j_call: TRBJ2-7; cdr3_aa: CASSMTSSYEQYF; cdr3_nt: TGTGCCAGTAGTATGACTAGCTCCTACGAGCAGTACTTC
v_call: TRBV6-5; d_call: .; clone_size: .; j_call: TRBJ2-7; cdr3_aa: CASRPTGLPYEQYF; cdr3_nt: TGTGCCAGCAGACCTACGGGACTTCCGTACGAGCAGTACTTC
v_call: TRBV27; d_call: .; clone_size: .; j_call: TRBJ2-1; cdr3_aa: CASSVTRHNEQFF; cdr3_nt: TGTGCCAGCAGTGTAACCAGGCACAATGAGCAGTTCTTC
v_call: TRBV28; d_call: .; clone_size: .; j_call: TRBJ1-1; cdr3_aa: CASSSASEEKAEAFF; cdr3_nt: TGTGCCAGCAGTTCAGCCTCTGAGGAGAAGGCTGAAGCTTTCTTT
v_call: TRBV2; d_call: .; clone_size: .; j_call: TRBJ2-1; cdr3_aa: CASNSIGTFRNEQFF; cdr3_nt: TGTGCCAGCAACTCAATTGGGACGTTTCGCAATGAGCAGTTCTTC
v_call: TRBV9; d_call: TRBD2; clone_size: once; j_call: TRBJ2-1; cdr3_aa: CASSVGLAGSHNEQFF; cdr3_nt: TGTGCCAGCAGCGTCGGACTAGCGGGGAGCCACAATGAGCAGTTCTTC
v_call: TRBV29-1; d_call: TRBD1; clone_size: .; j_call: TRBJ2-4; cdr3_aa: CSVEEAGTGVIQYF; cdr3_nt: TGCAGCGTTGAAGAGGCCGGGACAGGGGTCATTCAGTACTTC
v_call: TRBV27; d_call: .; clone_size: once; j_call: TRBJ1-4; cdr3_aa: CASSLWPGIKEKLFF; cdr3_nt: TGTGCCAGCAGTTTATGGCCCGGGATAAAGGAAAAACTGTTTTTT
v_call: TRBV7-9; d_call: TRBD1; clone_size: few; j_call: TRBJ2-5; cdr3_aa: CASSPRTGTAEETQYF; cdr3_nt: TGTGCCAGCAGCCCCAGAACCGGGACAGCAGAAGAGACCCAGTACTTC
v_call: TRBV7-9; d_call: .; clone_size: few; j_call: TRBJ1-1; cdr3_aa: CASSSQYTTEAFF; cdr3_nt: TGTGCCAGCAGCTCACAGTATACAACTGAAGCTTTCTTT
v_call: TRBV4-1; d_call: .; clone_size: .; j_call: TRBJ2-7; cdr3_aa: CASSPADGYEQYF; cdr3_nt: TGCGCCAGCAGCCCTGCCGACGGCTACGAGCAGTACTTC
v_call: TRBV5-3; d_call: .; clone_size: .; j_call: TRBJ2-7; cdr3_aa: CARSLGPFVSPVIGQYF; cdr3_nt: TGTGCCAGAAGCTTGGGCCCGTTTGTTAGCCCTGTTATCGGGCAGTACTTC
v_call: TRBV6-1; d_call: .; clone_size: .; j_call: TRBJ1-2; cdr3_aa: CASSGWPTGEVDYGYTF; cdr3_nt: TGTGCCAGCAGTGGTTGGCCGACAGGAGAGGTAGACTATGGCTACACCTTC
v_call: TRBV10-3; d_call: .; clone_size: .; j_call: TRBJ1-2; cdr3_aa: CAISESDEENYGYTF; cdr3_nt: TGTGCCATCAGTGAGTCGGACGAGGAAAACTATGGCTACACCTTC
v_call: TRBV6-5; d_call: .; clone_size: .; j_call: TRBJ1-4; cdr3_aa: CASSFMGGTNEKLFF; cdr3_nt: TGTGCCAGCAGTTTTATGGGAGGTACTAATGAAAAACTGTTTTTT
v_call: TRBV11-2; d_call: TRBD2; clone_size: .; j_call: TRBJ2-7; cdr3_aa: CASSARTSGASYEQYF; cdr3_nt: TGTGCCAGCAGCGCCCGGACTAGCGGGGCCTCCTACGAGCAGTACTTC
v_call: TRBV4-1; d_call: .; clone_size: .; j_call: TRBJ2-3; cdr3_aa: CASSQDPGKVTDTQYF; cdr3_nt: TGCGCCAGCAGCCAAGATCCGGGTAAGGTCACAGATACGCAGTATTTT
v_call: TRBV27; d_call: .; clone_size: .; j_call: TRBJ2-5; cdr3_aa: CASSPLGETQYF; cdr3_nt: TGTGCCAGCAGTCCACTCGGGGAGACCCAGTACTTC
v_call: TRBV25-1; d_call: .; clone_size: .; j_call: TRBJ2-7; cdr3_aa: CASSGTVDDFYERYF; cdr3_nt: TGTGCCAGCAGTGGGACAGTAGATGATTTCTACGAGCGGTACTTC
v_call: TRBV27; d_call: .; clone_size: .; j_call: TRBJ2-2; cdr3_aa: CASSLSSGRVPGELFF; cdr3_nt: TGTGCCAGCAGTTTGTCCTCGGGTAGAGTTCCCGGGGAGCTGTTTTTT
v_call: TRBV6-5; d_call: TRBD2; clone_size: .; j_call: TRBJ2-1; cdr3_aa: CASSYNGGGVDEQFF; cdr3_nt: TGTGCCAGCAGTTACAATGGCGGGGGGGTCGATGAGCAGTTCTTC
v_call: TRBV25-1; d_call: TRBD2; clone_size: .; j_call: TRBJ2-2; cdr3_aa: CASSDSLAGVRVGELFF; cdr3_nt: TGTGCCAGCAGTGACTCCTTAGCGGGAGTACGTGTCGGGGAGCTGTTTTTT
v_call: TRBV28; d_call: .; clone_size: .; j_call: TRBJ1-5; cdr3_aa: CASSLGGYGPQHF; cdr3_nt: TGTGCCAGCAGTTTGGGAGGTTACGGCCCCCAGCATTTT
v_call: TRBV7-9; d_call: .; clone_size: .; j_call: TRBJ2-7; cdr3_aa: CASSLLDHEQYF; cdr3_nt: TGTGCCAGCAGCTTATTGGACCACGAGCAGTACTTC
v_call: TRBV27; d_call: .; clone_size: .; j_call: TRBJ1-1; cdr3_aa: CASSLSAGMNTEAFF; cdr3_nt: TGTGCCAGCAGTTTATCGGCAGGTATGAACACTGAAGCTTTCTTT
v_call: TRBV30; d_call: .; clone_size: large; j_call: TRBJ1-5; cdr3_aa: CAWSVKGEPQHF; cdr3_nt: TGTGCCTGGAGTGTTAAGGGGGAGCCCCAGCATTTT
v_call: TRBV5-8; d_call: .; clone_size: few; j_call: TRBJ2-2; cdr3_aa: CASSLGRGYTGELFF; cdr3_nt: TGTGCCAGCAGCTTGGGCAGGGGATACACCGGGGAGCTGTTTTTT
v_call: TRBV4-2; d_call: .; clone_size: few; j_call: TRBJ2-7; cdr3_aa: CASSQEPQLYTYEQYF; cdr3_nt: TGTGCCAGCAGCCAAGAGCCCCAACTGTACACCTACGAGCAGTACTTC
v_call: TRBV7-9; d_call: .; clone_size: once; j_call: TRBJ1-2; cdr3_aa: CASSLQGTNYGYTF; cdr3_nt: TGTGCCAGCAGCTTGCAGGGGACGAACTATGGCTACACCTTC
v_call: TRBV28; d_call: .; clone_size: once; j_call: TRBJ2-7; cdr3_aa: CASRGQISYEQYF; cdr3_nt: TGTGCCAGCAGGGGACAAATTTCCTACGAGCAGTACTTC
v_call: TRBV10-3; d_call: .; clone_size: .; j_call: TRBJ2-2; cdr3_aa: CAISEVGGRSNTGELFF; cdr3_nt: TGTGCCATCAGTGAAGTCGGGGGGCGTTCGAACACCGGGGAGCTGTTTTTT
v_call: TRBV27; d_call: .; clone_size: .; j_call: TRBJ1-5; cdr3_aa: CASSDSSNQPQHF; cdr3_nt: TGTGCCAGCAGTGACAGTAGCAATCAGCCCCAGCATTTT
v_call: TRBV13; d_call: .; clone_size: .; j_call: TRBJ2-7; cdr3_aa: CASSLVPTYEQYF; cdr3_nt: TGTGCCAGCAGCTTAGTTCCCACCTACGAGCAGTACTTC